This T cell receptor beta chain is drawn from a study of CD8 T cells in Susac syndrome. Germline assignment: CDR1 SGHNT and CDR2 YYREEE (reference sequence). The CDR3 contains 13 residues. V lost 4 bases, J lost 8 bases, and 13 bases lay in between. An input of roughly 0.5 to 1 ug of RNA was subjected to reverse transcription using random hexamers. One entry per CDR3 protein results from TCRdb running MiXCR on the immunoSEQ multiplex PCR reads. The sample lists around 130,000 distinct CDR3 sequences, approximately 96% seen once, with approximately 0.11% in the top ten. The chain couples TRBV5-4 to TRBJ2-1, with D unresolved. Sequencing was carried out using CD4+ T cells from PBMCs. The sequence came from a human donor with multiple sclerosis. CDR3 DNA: TGTGCCAGCAGCCCGACGTTTAGAGATGAGCAGTTCTTC. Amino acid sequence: CASSPTFRDEQFF.